This T cell receptor (beta chain) emerged from a study of cytomegalovirus exposure and HLA in healthy donors. Overall study findings and caveats: Researchers reported in a later analysis that a missense DCLRE1C variant was tied to TCR beta V- and J-gene trimming. According to an earlier analysis, most TCR beta V segments yielded productive rearrangements about 87% or about 30% of the time. Serostatus for CMV was the only available immune exposure information. In vitro assays verified that three CMV-associated chains recognized CMV antigens specifically.

PCR primers comprised 60 Vbeta and 13 Jbeta primers. Using immunoSEQ multiplex PCR, the repertoire was profiled, and TCRdb retains in-frame clones only, with some absent. This sample has roughly 220,000 clones, with about two thirds found just once. Of note for this clone: What it binds is not known.

The origin of this receptor is a man in his forties in good health and CMV-seropositive. Sequences were obtained from PBMCs.

The CDR3 nucleotides are TGTGCCAGCAGCGCACCTAGCGGGGGGAACTCTGGGGCCAACGTCCTGACTTTC. Residues: CASSAPSGGNSGANVLTF. The chain recombines TRBV9 with TRBJ2-6; TRBD2 matches 11 bases. The CDR3 length is 18 residues. CDR1 and CDR2 (germline): SGDLS, YYNGEE. The junction had 5 bases not matched to a gene; V was cut back by 3 bases and J by 0 bases.